This entry concerns a single TCR beta chain. The data were taken from a study of blood T cell repertoires in COVID-19. About the study: Samples taken during acute and convalescent COVID-19 were collected in the United States, Italy and Spain.

Assay: immunoSEQ multiplex PCR; the TCRdb copy retains only in-frame clones and omits some. Found here are fewer than 100,000 clones, 70% to 90% of them singletons; the top ten hold approximately 8%. Germline-derived CDR1 and CDR2 are SEHNR and FQNEAQ (reference sequence). Germline trimming cut 5 bases from V and 1 base from J; bases unmatched to any gene: 7. The CDR3 covers 16 residues. The sequence derives from a human donor with acute or convalescent COVID-19. The donor label of this sample is uncertain. The sequenced sample consisted of peripheral blood. The V and J genes are TRBV7-9 and TRBJ2-2; 7 nucleotides agree with TRBD1. CDR3: CASSPRQGWNTGELFF. Written as DNA, the CDR3 is TGTGCCAGCAGCCCCAGACAGGGATGGAACACCGGGGAGCTGTTTTTT.